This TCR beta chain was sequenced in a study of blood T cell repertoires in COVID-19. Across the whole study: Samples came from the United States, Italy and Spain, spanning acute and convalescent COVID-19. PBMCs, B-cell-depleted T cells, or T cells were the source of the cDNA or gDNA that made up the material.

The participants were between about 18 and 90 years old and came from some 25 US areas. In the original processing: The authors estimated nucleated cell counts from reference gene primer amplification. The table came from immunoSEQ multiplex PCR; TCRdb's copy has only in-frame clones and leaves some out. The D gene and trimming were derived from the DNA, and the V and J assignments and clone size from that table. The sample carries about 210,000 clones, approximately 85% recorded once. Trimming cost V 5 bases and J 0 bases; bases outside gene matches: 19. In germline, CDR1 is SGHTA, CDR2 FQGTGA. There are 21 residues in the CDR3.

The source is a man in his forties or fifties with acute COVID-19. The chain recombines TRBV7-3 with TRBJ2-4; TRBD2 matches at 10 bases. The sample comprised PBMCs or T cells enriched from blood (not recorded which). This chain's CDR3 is CASSLRPGTSASTLAKNIQYF. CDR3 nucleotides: TGTGCCAGCAGCCTCAGACCCGGGACTAGCGCGAGCACACTAGCCAAAAACATTCAGTACTTC. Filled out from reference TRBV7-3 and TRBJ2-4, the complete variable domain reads GAGVSQTPSNKVTEKGKYVELRCDPISGHTALYWYRQSLGQGPEFLIYFQGTGAADDSGLPNDRFFAVRPEGSVSTLKIQRTERGDSAVYLCASSLRPGTSASTLAKNIQYFGAGTRLSVL.